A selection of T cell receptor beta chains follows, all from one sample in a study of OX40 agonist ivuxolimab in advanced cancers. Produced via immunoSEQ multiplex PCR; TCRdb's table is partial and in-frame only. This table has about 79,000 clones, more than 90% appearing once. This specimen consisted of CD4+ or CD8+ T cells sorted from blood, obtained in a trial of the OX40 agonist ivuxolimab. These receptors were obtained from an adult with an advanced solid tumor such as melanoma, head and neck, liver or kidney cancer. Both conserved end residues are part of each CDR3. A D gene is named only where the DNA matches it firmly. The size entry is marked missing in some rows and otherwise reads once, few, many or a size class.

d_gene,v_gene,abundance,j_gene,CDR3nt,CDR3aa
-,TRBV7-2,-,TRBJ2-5,TGTGCCAGCAGCACGCCAGGTACCCATAGGACCCAGTACTTC,CASSTPGTHRTQYF
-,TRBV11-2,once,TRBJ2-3,TGTGCCAGCAGCTTAGTTCGGGGCGGCACAGATACGCAGTATTTT,CASSLVRGGTDTQYF
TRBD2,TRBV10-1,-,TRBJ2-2,TGCGCCAGCAGTCATGGACTAGCCTCGGGCGGGGAGCTGTTTTTT,CASSHGLASGGELFF
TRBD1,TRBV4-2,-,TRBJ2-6,TGTGCCAGCAGCCCGGGACAGATCTCTGGGGCCAACGTCCTGACTTTC,CASSPGQISGANVLTF
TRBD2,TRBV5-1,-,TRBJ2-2,TGCGCCAGCAGCCGACTAGCGGGAGGAATAACCGGGGAGCTGTTTTTT,CASSRLAGGITGELFF
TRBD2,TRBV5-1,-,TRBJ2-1,TGCGCCAGCAGCTTGGTGGCGGGAGGGTACAATGAGCAGTTCTTC,CASSLVAGGYNEQFF
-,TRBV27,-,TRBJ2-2,TGTGCCAGCAGTATCCACAGGGCGCGGAACACCGGGGAGCTGTTTTTT,CASSIHRARNTGELFF
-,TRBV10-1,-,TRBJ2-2,TGCGCCAGCAGAATGGGGTTGGCCGGGGAGCTGTTTTTT,CASRMGLAGELFF
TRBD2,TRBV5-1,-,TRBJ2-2,TGCGCCAGCAGCAGACTAGCGGGAGCCCCCGGGGAGCTGTTTTTT,CASSRLAGAPGELFF
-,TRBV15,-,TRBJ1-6,TGTGCCAGCTCAACAGCTAATAATTCACCCCTCCACTTT,CASSTANNSPLHF
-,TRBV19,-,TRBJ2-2,TGTGCCAGTAGTATAGAACCAGACGCCGGGGAGCTGTTTTTT,CASSIEPDAGELFF
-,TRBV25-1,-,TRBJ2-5,TGTGCCAGCAGTGAATCGAGAGGAGGGGGCCAAGAGACCCAGTACTTC,CASSESRGGGQETQYF